Below, 23 T cell receptor beta chains from the same sample are listed, as sequenced in a study of somatic mutations in cytotoxic T cells in rheumatoid arthritis. The table came from immunoSEQ multiplex PCR; TCRdb's copy has only in-frame clones and leaves some out. The sample yields several thousand clones, about 80% seen once. Sequencing was carried out using CD8+ T cells sorted from blood. These receptors originate from an adult with rheumatoid arthritis.

The V and J genes are TRBV6-1 and TRBJ1-5; perhaps TRBD1 as D (5 bases). The V end lost 2 bases, the J end lost 0 bases, and 8 bases lay between the germline ends. The CDR3 totals 15 residues. Per the germline V gene, CDR1 is MNHNS and CDR2 is SASEGT. CDR3 amino acids: CASSEYGGSNQPQHF. The CDR3 coding sequence is TGTGCCAGCAGTGAATACGGGGGTAGCAATCAGCCCCAGCATTTT.

This chain links TRBV2 with TRBJ2-2; perhaps TRBD2 as D (6 bases). This CDR3 spans 14 amino acids. The V end was cut by 9 bases, the J end by 3 bases, with 14 bases between. Germline V gene sequence: CDR1 SNHLY, CDR2 FYNNEI. The CDR3 reads CASNRDSYTGELFF. CDR3 DNA sequence: TGTGCCAGTAACCGGGACTCATACACCGGGGAGCTGTTTTTT.

CDR3 residues: CASSPPSPQETQYF. The CDR3 nucleotides read TGTGCCAGCAGTCCCCCGAGCCCGCAAGAGACCCAGTACTTC. The chain is built from TRBV28 and TRBJ2-5; D unresolved. The ends were cut back, 5 bases at V and 2 bases at J, with 12 bases in the middle. Germline CDR1 MDHEN, CDR2 SYDVKM. There are 14 residues in the CDR3.

The CDR3 loop reads CASSNRGRGEKLFF. CDR3 bases: TGTGCCAGCAGTAACAGGGGGCGCGGGGAAAAACTGTTTTTT. The rearrangement uses TRBV27 and TRBJ1-4; TRBD1 matches 9 bases. In germline, CDR1 is MNHEY, CDR2 SMNVEV (reference sequence). Losses at the gene ends were 5 bases for V and 8 bases for J; bases not matched to a gene: 6. The CDR3 runs 14 residues.

The chain employs TRBV7-6 and TRBJ2-7; no clear D. Germline values: CDR1 SGHVS, CDR2 FNYEAQ. Trimming left V 4 bases short and J 5 bases short, with 15 bases between. The CDR3 extends over 14 amino acids. Written as DNA, the CDR3 is TGTGCCAGCAGCTCCTACCTTAACCCCCACGAGCAGTACTTC. Residues: CASSSYLNPHEQYF.

The chain employs TRBV7-9 and TRBJ1-1, with D possibly matching TRBD1 (6 bases). The CDR3 contains 14 residues. Trimming left V 1 base short and J 1 base short, with 7 bases between. Germline V CDR1 and CDR2: SEHNR, FQNEAQ (reference sequence). The CDR3 loop reads CASSLVRGNTEAFF. DNA for the CDR3: TGTGCCAGCAGCTTAGTCAGGGGGAACACTGAAGCTTTCTTT. The variable domain in full, with the rest retrieved from reference TRBV7-9 and TRBJ1-1, is DTGVSQNPRHKITKRGQNVTFRCDPISEHNRLYWYRQTLGQGPEFLTYFQNEAQLEKSRLLSDRFSAERPKGSFSTLEIQRTEQGDSAMYLCASSLVRGNTEAFFGQGTRLTVV.

J is TRBJ2-3 and V is TRBV4-2; D ambiguous. There are 16 residues in the CDR3. Germline values: CDR1 LGHNA, CDR2 YNFKEQ. The V and J ends lost 0 bases and 2 bases respectively, with 12 bases between them. The CDR3 sequence: CASSQEGYYPTDTQYF. For the CDR3, the DNA is TGTGCCAGCAGCCAAGAAGGGTACTACCCCACAGATACGCAGTATTTT.

This clone was observed a single time. The DNA for the CDR3 is TGTGCCAGCAGCTTAGGCCCCCTGAGCTGGGGGACTGAAGCTTTCTTT. It yields the protein CASSLGPLSWGTEAFF. The V call is TRBV7-8, the J call TRBJ1-1, with D tentatively TRBD1 (5 bases). V gave up 1 base and J gave up 5 bases, with 17 bases separating them. Per the germline V gene, CDR1 is SGHVS and CDR2 is FQNEAQ. CDR3 size: 16 residues.

This chain uses TRBV5-1 with TRBJ2-7; unclear D gene. CDR1 and CDR2 from the germline V gene are SGHRS and YFSETQ. This CDR3 spans 17 amino acids. V lost 2 bases and J 0 bases, leaving 18 bases between the germline ends. The CDR3 spells CASSLFFWQESSYEQYF. CDR3 DNA sequence: TGCGCCAGCAGCTTATTCTTTTGGCAGGAAAGCTCCTACGAGCAGTACTTC.

This chain connects TRBV5-6 to TRBJ2-1, with 9 bases identical to TRBD1. Germline lookup yields CDR1 SGHDT and CDR2 YYEEEE. CDR3 length: 17 amino acids. The junction had 9 bases not matched to a gene; V was cut back by 1 base and J by 4 bases. The CDR3, as DNA: TGTGCCAGCAGCTTGATCCCGGGACAGGGTATTTACAATGAGCAGTTCTTC. The encoded protein is CASSLIPGQGIYNEQFF.

This chain joins TRBV5-8 and TRBJ1-2; 8 bases are a match to TRBD1. The ends lost 2 bases at V and 4 bases at J; junction bases unmatched: 7. This CDR3 region has 15 residues. Germline V lookup: CDR1 SGHTS, CDR2 YDEGEE. The CDR3 here is CASSLRQGAFYGYTF. DNA for the CDR3: TGTGCCAGCAGCTTAAGGCAGGGGGCTTTCTATGGCTACACCTTC. Filled out from reference TRBV5-8 and TRBJ1-2, the complete variable domain reads EAGVTQSPTHLIKTRGQQATLRCSPISGHTSVYWYQQALGLGLQFLLWYDEGEERNRGNFPPRFSGRQFPNYSSELNVNALELEDSALYLCASSLRQGAFYGYTFGSGTRLTVV.

The CDR3 sequence: CASSLAGSEGYGYTF. CDR3 nucleotide sequence: TGTGCCAGCAGCTTGGCCGGGTCTGAGGGCTATGGCTACACCTTC. The chain joins TRBV5-4 to TRBJ1-2, with unresolved D. From germline, CDR1 is SGHNT and CDR2 YYREEE (reference sequence). V gave up 0 bases and J gave up 4 bases, with 13 bases separating them. The CDR3 has 15 residues.

The genes are TRBV7-9 and TRBJ1-1, with 8 bases matching TRBD1. Germline lookup yields CDR1 SEHNR and CDR2 FQNEAQ (reference sequence). V dropped 4 bases and J dropped 6; count of bases not matched to a gene: 10. The CDR3 length is 15 residues. The CDR3 nucleotides are TGTGCCAGCAGCTCCGAGACAGGGGTGATGGCTGAAGCTTTCTTT. Its protein is CASSSETGVMAEAFF.

The rearrangement uses TRBV5-1 and TRBJ1-4; no definite D call. V shed 0 bases and J shed 0 bases, with 9 bases lying between them. CDR3 length: 16 amino acids. Germline V gives CDR1 SGHRS, CDR2 YFSETQ. This CDR3 reads CASSLVGRSTNEKLFF. Written as DNA, the CDR3 is TGCGCCAGCAGCTTGGTGGGGAGATCAACTAATGAAAAACTGTTTTTT.

The chain recombines TRBV15 with TRBJ2-7; 10 positions match TRBD1. The J segment lost 3 bases and the V segment lost 5 bases, leaving 1 base of the junction unmatched. The CDR3 extends over 13 amino acids. Germline lookup yields CDR1 LNHNV and CDR2 YYDKDF (reference sequence). CDR3 DNA: TGTGCCACCAGCGGGGACAGGGGCTACGAGCAGTACTTC. This translates into CATSGDRGYEQYF. The full variable domain, its missing parts supplied by reference TRBV15 and TRBJ2-7, is DAMVIQNPRYQVTQFGKPVTLSCSQTLNHNVMYWYQQKSSQAPKLLFHYYDKDFNNEADTPDNFQSRRPNTSFCFLDIRSPGLGDTAMYLCATSGDRGYEQYFGPGTRLTVT.

This chain links TRBV6-4 with TRBJ1-1, with 9 bases matching TRBD1. CDR1 and CDR2 (germline): MRHNA, SNTAGT. The CDR3 is 15 amino acids. V dropped 3 bases and J dropped 6; count of bases not matched to a gene: 8. The CDR3 spells CASSEGRDREAEAFF. In DNA form, the CDR3 reads TGTGCCAGCAGTGAAGGTCGGGACAGGGAGGCTGAAGCTTTCTTT.

J is TRBJ2-7 and V is TRBV19, with a tentative D call TRBD1 (6 bases). The CDR3 extends over 13 amino acids. With 3 bases removed from V and 4 bases from J, the gap between germline ends came to 10 bases. Germline V gives CDR1 LNHDA, CDR2 SQIVND (reference sequence). Here the CDR3 reads CASSMGQGYEQYF. The CDR3 DNA sequence: TGTGCCAGTAGTATGGGACAAGGATACGAGCAGTACTTC. The complete variable domain, with remaining parts taken from reference TRBV19 and TRBJ2-7, reads DGGITQSPKYLFRKEGQNVTLSCEQNLNHDAMYWYRQDPGQGLRLIYYSQIVNDFQKGDIAEGYSVSREKKESFPLTVTSAQKNPTAFYLCASSMGQGYEQYFGPGTRLTVT.

V and J are TRBV13 and TRBJ2-3, with 7 bases aligning to TRBD2. Per germline, CDR1 PRHDT and CDR2 FYEKMQ (reference sequence). The CDR3 contains 15 residues. J was trimmed by 0 bases and V by 6 bases; bases with no gene match: 6. The CDR3 loop reads CASRPSGTSTDTQYF. CDR3 DNA sequence: TGTGCCAGCAGACCTAGCGGTACTAGCACAGATACGCAGTATTTT.

V gene TRBV7-7 combines with J gene TRBJ2-3; D might be TRBD2 (6 bases). Germline loops: CDR1 SSHAT, CDR2 FNYEAQ (reference sequence). V was clipped by 3 bases and J by 2 bases, with 12 bases between them. CDR3 length: 15 amino acids. In DNA, the CDR3 is TGTGCCAGCAGCTTCCGCGGGGCGGCCACAGATACGCAGTATTTT. This sequence encodes CASSFRGAATDTQYF.

This clone was detected a few times. DNA of the CDR3: TGTGCCAGCAGTGCTGGGACAGGGGGCAATGAGCAGTTCTTC. The encoded protein is CASSAGTGGNEQFF. The rearrangement uses TRBV2 and TRBJ2-1; TRBD1 agrees at 11 bases. The CDR3 is 14 residues long. Looked up from germline, CDR1 is SNHLY and CDR2 is FYNNEI. V gave up 4 bases and J gave up 6 bases; unmatched junction bases: 2.

V is TRBV23-1 and J is TRBJ1-5; maybe TRBD1 (5 bases). TRBV23-1 is classed as an ORF, of uncertain function. The CDR3 loop spans 17 amino acids. V lost 4 bases to trimming and J lost 0 bases, with 16 bases between them. CDR3 in DNA: TGCGCCAGCAGTCCGTTCCCGGGACGGGGTAGCAATCAGCCCCAGCATTTT. Amino acids: CASSPFPGRGSNQPQHF.

This clone was detected only a few times. This rearrangement joins TRBV13 to TRBJ2-3; the match to TRBD2 covers 9 bases. Germline assignment: CDR1 PRHDT and CDR2 FYEKMQ (reference sequence). This CDR3 has 15 amino acids. Trimming took 4 bases from V and 2 from J; bases not matched to a gene: 4. CDR3 coding DNA: TGTGCCAGCAGCTCTCTAGCGGGGCTCACAGATACGCAGTATTTT. It translates to CASSSLAGLTDTQYF.

The rearrangement links TRBV7-9 to TRBJ2-5; TRBD2 might be the D (5 bases). This CDR3 has 14 amino acids. Trimming stripped 0 bases from V and 1 base from J, with 6 bases between. Germline loops: CDR1 SEHNR, CDR2 FQNEAQ (reference sequence). CDR3 nucleotides: TGTGCCAGCAGCTTAGCGGGAGCCCAAGAGACCCAGTACTTC. This sequence encodes CASSLAGAQETQYF.